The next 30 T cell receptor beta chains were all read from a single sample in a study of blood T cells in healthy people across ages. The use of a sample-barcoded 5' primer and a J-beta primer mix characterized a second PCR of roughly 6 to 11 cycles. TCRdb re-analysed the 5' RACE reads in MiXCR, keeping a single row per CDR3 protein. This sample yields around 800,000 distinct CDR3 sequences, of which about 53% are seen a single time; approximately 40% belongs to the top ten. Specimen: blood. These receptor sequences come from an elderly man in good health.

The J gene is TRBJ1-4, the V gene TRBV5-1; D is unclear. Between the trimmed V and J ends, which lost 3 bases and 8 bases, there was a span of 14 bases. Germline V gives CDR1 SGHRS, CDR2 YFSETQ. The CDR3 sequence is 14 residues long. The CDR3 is CASSSRGYGEKLFF. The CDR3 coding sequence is TGCGCCAGCAGCTCGCGGGGTTACGGAGAAAAACTGTTTTTT. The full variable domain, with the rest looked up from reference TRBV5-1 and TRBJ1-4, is KAGVTQTPRYLIKTRGQQVTLSCSPISGHRSVSWYQQTPGQGLQFLFEYFSETQRNKGNFPGRFSGRQFSNSRSEMNVSTLELGDSALYLCASSSRGYGEKLFFGSGTQLSVL.

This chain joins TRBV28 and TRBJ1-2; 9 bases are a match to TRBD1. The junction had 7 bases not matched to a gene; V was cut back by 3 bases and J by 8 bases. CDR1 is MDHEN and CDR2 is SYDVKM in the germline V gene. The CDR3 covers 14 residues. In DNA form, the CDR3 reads TGTGCCAGCAGTTTTGGACAGGGGAATAAAGGCTACACCTTC. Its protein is CASSFGQGNKGYTF.

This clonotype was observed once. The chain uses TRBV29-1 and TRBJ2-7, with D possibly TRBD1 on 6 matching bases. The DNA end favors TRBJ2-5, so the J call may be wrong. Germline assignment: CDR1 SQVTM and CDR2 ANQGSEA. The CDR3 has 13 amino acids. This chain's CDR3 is CGAARTDEETQYF. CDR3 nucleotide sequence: TGCGGCGCTGCCCGGACAGACGAAGAGACCCAGTACTTC.

DNA for the CDR3: TGTGCCAGCAGCGTAGGGCCCACTAGCAATCAGCCCCAGCATTTT. Its translation is CASSVGPTSNQPQHF. The chain is built from TRBV9 and TRBJ1-5; D is uncertain. Germline V gives CDR1 SGDLS, CDR2 YYNGEE. This CDR3 is built from 15 residues. V shed 0 bases and J shed 0 bases, with 7 bases lying between them.

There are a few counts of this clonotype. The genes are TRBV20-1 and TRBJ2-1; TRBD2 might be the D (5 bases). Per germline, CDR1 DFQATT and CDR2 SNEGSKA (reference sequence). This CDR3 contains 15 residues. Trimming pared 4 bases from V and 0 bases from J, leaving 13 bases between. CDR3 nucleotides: TGCAGTGCTATAAGAGCGGCGAGCTCCTACAATGAGCAGTTCTTC. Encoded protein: CSAIRAASSYNEQFF.

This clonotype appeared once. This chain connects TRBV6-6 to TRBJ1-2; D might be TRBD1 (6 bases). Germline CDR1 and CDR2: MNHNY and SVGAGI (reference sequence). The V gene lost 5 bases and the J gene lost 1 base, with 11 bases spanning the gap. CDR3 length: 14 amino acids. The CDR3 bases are TGTGCCAGCAGTGACGGAGGGGGTAACTATGGCTACACCTTC. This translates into CASSDGGGNYGYTF.

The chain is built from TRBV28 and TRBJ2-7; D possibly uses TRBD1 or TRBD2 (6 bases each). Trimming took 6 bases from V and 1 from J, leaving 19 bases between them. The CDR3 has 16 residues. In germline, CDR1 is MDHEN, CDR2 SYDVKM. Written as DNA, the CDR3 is TGTGCCAGCAGCCCCTGGGGGGCAACAGGTTCCTACGAGCAGTACTTC. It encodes CASSPWGATGSYEQYF.

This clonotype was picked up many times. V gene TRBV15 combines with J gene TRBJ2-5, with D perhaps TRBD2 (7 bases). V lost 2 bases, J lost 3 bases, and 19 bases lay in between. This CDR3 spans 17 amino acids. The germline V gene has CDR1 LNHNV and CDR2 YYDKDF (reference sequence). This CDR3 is CATSRTPVGGREETQYF. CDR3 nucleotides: TGTGCCACCAGCAGAACACCTGTGGGGGGGCGCGAAGAGACCCAGTACTTC.

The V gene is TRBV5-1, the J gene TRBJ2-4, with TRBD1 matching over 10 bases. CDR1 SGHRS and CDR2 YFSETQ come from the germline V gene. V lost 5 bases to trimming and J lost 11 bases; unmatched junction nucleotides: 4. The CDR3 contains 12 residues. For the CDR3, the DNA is TGCGCCAGCAGAACGGACAGGGGGGTTCAGTACTTC. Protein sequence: CASRTDRGVQYF.

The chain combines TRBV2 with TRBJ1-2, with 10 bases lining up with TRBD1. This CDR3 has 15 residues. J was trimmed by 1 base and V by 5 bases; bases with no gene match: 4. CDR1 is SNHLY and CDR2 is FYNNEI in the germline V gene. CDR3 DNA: TGTGCCAGCAGTCGCCGGGACAGGGGTAACTATGGCTACACCTTC. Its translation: CASSRRDRGNYGYTF.

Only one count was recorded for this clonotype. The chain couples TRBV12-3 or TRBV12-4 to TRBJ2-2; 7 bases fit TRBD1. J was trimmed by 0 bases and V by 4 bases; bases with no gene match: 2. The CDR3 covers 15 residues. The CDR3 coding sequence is TGTGCCAGCAGTTCGACAGGGTCGAACACCGGGGAGCTGTTTTTT. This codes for CASSSTGSNTGELFF.

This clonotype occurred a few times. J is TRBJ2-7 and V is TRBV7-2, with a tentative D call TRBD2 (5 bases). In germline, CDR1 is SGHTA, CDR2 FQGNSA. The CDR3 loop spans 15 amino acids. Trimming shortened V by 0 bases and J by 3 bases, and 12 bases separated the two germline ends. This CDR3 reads CASSLAPGNFYEQYF. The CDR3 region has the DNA TGTGCCAGCAGCTTAGCGCCCGGGAACTTCTACGAGCAGTACTTC.

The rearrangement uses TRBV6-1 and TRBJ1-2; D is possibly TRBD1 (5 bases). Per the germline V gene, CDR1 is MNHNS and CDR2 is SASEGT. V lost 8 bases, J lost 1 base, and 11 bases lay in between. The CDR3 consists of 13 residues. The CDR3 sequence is CASRAGDNYGYTF. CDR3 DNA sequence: TGTGCCAGCCGGGCGGGGGATAACTATGGCTACACCTTC.

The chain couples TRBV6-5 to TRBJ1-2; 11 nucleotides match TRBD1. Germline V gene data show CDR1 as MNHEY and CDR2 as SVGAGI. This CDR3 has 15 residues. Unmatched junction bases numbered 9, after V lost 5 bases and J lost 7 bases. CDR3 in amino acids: CASSRRTGGAGGYTF. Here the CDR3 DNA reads TGTGCCAGCAGTAGGCGGACAGGGGGCGCAGGTGGCTACACCTTC.

The CDR3 protein is CASSKQVRGDSNQPQHF. The CDR3 coding sequence is TGTGCCAGCAGCAAACAGGTCCGGGGAGATAGCAATCAGCCCCAGCATTTT. The chain has TRBV21-1 and TRBJ1-5; the table's D gene call, TRBD1, was not cross checked with the DNA. TRBV21-1 is annotated as a pseudogene. The CDR3 consists of 17 residues.

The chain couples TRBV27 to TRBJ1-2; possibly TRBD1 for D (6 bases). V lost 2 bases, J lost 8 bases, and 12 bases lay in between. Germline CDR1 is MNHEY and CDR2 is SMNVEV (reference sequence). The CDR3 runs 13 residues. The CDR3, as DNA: TGTGCCAGCAGTTTAGCGTACAGGGCGGGCTACACCTTC. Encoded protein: CASSLAYRAGYTF.

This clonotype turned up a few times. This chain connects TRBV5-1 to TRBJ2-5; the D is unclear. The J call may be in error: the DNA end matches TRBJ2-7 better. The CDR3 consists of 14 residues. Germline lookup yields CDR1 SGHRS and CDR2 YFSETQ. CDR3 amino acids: CASSPAVSPREQYF. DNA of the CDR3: TGCGCCAGCAGCCCAGCAGTGAGCCCCCGCGAGCAGTACTTC.

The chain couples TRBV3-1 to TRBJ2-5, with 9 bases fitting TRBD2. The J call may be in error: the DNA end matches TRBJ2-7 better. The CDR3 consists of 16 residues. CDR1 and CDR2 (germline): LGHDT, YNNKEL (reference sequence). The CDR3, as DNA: TGTGCCAGCAGCCAGTATAGCGGGAGCGGTTACCACGAGCAGTACTTC. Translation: CASSQYSGSGYHEQYF.

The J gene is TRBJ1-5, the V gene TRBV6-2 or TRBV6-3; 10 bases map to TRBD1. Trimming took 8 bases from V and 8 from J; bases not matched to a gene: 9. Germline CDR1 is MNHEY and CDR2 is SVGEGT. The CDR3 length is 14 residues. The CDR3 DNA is TGTGCCAGCGTTGGACAGGGGGTACTAAAGCCCCAGCATTTT. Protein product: CASVGQGVLKPQHF.

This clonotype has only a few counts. The chain's CDR3 is CASSYSEAREPWRTKNIQYF. The CDR3 region has the DNA TGTGCCAGCAGTTACTCGGAAGCGCGGGAGCCGTGGAGGACCAAAAACATTCAGTACTTC. The chain carries TRBV6-2 or TRBV6-3 and TRBJ2-4; the match to TRBD2 covers 7 bases. The CDR3 totals 20 residues. Germline V CDR1 and CDR2: MNHEY, SVGEGT. Trimming took 0 bases from V and 2 from J; bases not matched to a gene: 16.

Written as DNA, the CDR3 is TGCGCCAGCAGCTTGTCCCCAGCGGGAGTCTACGAGCAGTACTTC. Amino acid sequence: CASSLSPAGVYEQYF. The V gene is TRBV5-1, the J gene TRBJ2-7, with 8 positions matching TRBD2. After removal of 1 base from V and 3 bases from J, the junction contained 6 bases not matched to a gene. The CDR3 runs to 15 residues. Germline V CDR1 and CDR2: SGHRS, YFSETQ.

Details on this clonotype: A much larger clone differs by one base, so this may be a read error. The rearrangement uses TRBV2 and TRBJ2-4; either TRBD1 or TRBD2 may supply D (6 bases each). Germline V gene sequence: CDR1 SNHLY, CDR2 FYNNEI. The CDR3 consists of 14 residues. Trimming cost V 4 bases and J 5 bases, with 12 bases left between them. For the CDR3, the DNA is TGTGCCAGCAGTGGCTGGGGGGCCGAAAACATTCAGTACTTC. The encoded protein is CASSGWGAENIQYF.

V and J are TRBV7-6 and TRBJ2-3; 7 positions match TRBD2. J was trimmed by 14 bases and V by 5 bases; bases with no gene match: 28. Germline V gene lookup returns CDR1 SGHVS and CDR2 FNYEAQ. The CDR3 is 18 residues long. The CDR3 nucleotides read TGTGCCAGCAGCCCCTTTGGGTCGGGCGGGAGAGCCCCCAGATACGCGTATTTT. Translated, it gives CASSPFGSGGRAPRYAYF.

The CDR3, as DNA: TGTGCCAGCAGTCGCAGGGGTCCCGGGGAGCTGTTTTTT. It is translated as CASSRRGPGELFF. The rearrangement uses TRBV25-1 and TRBJ2-2; the D gene is possibly TRBD1 (6 bases). The germline V gene has CDR1 MGHDK and CDR2 SYGVNS. Trimming took 5 bases from V and 6 from J, leaving 10 bases between them. This CDR3 has 13 residues.

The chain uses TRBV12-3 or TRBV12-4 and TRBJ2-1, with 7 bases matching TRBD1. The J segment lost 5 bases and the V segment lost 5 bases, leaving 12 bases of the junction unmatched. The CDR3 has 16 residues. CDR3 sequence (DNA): TGTGCCAGCAGTGTCCTGACAGGGATCGCGAACAATGAGCAGTTCTTC. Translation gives CASSVLTGIANNEQFF.

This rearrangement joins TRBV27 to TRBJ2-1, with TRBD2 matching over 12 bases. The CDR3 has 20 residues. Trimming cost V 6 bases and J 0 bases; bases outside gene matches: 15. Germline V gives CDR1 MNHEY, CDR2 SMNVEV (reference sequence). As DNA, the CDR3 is TGTGCCAGCAGACCCATTGGGGGACTAGCGGGCCAGAGCTCCTACAATGAGCAGTTCTTC. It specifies CASRPIGGLAGQSSYNEQFF.

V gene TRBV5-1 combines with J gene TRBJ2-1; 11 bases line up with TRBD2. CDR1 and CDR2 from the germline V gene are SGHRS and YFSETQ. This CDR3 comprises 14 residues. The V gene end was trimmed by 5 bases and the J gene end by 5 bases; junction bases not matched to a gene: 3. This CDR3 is CASRPGLADNEQFF. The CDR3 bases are TGCGCCAGCAGACCGGGACTAGCGGACAATGAGCAGTTCTTC.

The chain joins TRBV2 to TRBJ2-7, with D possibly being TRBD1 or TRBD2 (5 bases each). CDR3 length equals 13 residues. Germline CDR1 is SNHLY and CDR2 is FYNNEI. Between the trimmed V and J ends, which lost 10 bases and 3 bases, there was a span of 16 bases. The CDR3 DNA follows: TGTGCCACCCTCGACGGGACCGGCTACGAGCAGTACTTC. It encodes CATLDGTGYEQYF. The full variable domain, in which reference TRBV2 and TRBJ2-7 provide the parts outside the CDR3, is EPEVTQTPSHQVTQMGQEVILRCVPISNHLYFYWYRQILGQKVEFLVSFYNNEISEKSEIFDDQFSVERPDGSNFTLKIRSTKLEDSAMYFCATLDGTGYEQYFGPGTRLTVT.

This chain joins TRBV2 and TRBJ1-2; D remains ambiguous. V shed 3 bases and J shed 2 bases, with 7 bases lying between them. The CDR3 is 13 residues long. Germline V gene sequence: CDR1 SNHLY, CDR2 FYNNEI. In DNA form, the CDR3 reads TGTGCCAGCAGTGAGGTTCCGAACTATGGCTACACCTTC. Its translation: CASSEVPNYGYTF.

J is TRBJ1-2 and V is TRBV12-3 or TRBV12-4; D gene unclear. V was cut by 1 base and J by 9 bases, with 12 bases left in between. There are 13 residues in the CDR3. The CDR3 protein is CASSLGTTVSYTF. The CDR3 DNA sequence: TGTGCCAGCAGTTTAGGGACGACGGTTAGCTACACCTTC.